The subject of this entry is one T cell receptor (beta chain). TCRdb's copy holds only in-frame clones and misses some; the assay was immunoSEQ multiplex PCR. The table shows roughly 82,000 clones, with 82% occurring only once. This sample is part of a study of blood T cell repertoires in COVID-19. The J segment lost 2 bases and the V segment lost 5 bases, leaving 6 bases of the junction unmatched. This CDR3 has 15 residues. The germline CDR1 and CDR2 sequences are MDHEN and SYDVKM. This sequence joins TRBV28 and TRBJ1-1; the match to TRBD1 covers 9 bases. The source is a man in his 60s with acute or convalescent COVID-19. The sample comprised peripheral blood. This chain's CDR3 is CASSPLTGGNTEAFF. The CDR3 DNA reads as TGTGCCAGCAGTCCCCTGACAGGGGGAAACACTGAAGCTTTCTTT.